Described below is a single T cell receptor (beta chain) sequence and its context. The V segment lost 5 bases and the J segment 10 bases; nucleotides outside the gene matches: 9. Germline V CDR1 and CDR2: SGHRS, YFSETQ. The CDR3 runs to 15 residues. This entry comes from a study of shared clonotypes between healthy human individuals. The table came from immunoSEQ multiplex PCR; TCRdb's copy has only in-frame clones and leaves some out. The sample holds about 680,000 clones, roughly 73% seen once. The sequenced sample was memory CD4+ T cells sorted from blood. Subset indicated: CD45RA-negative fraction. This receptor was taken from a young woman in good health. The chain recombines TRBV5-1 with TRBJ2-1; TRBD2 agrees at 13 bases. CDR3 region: CASRAGTSGIGEQFF. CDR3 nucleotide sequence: TGCGCCAGCAGGGCCGGGACTAGCGGGATAGGGGAGCAGTTCTTC.